The 16 T cell receptor beta chains below come from one sample, sequenced in a study of T-cell reconstitution after alpha-beta-depleted transplantation in children. Unique molecular identifiers were incorporated into the prepared TCRbeta library. From the PCR reads, TCRdb called clonotypes with MiXCR, one entry per CDR3 protein. This sample has some 300,000 distinct CDR3 sequences, with 7.5% to 9% found just once. Antigens of these TCRs are unknown. Study-wide points: T cells produced anew were the main source of T-cell counts and diversity one year after transplant.

This specimen was peripheral blood, taken 360 days after TCRalphabeta/CD19-depleted stem cell transplant. Receptors were obtained from a female patient between 2 and 15 years old who had a stem cell transplant for Fanconi anemia, so the T cells may come from the graft donor.

This clonotype was seen many times. The V gene is TRBV7-2, the J gene TRBJ2-2, with 10 bases aligning to TRBD2. The CDR3 totals 15 residues. Germline V gene lookup returns CDR1 SGHTA and CDR2 FQGNSA. V shed 6 bases, J shed 1 base, and the junction held 2 bases outside the gene matches. CDR3 coding DNA: TGTGCCAGCAGAAGGACTAGCGGGAACACCGGGGAGCTGTTTTTT. This sequence encodes CASRRTSGNTGELFF.

This clonotype showed up just a few times. V and J are TRBV6-2 or TRBV6-3 and TRBJ1-5; unclear D gene. There are 12 residues in the CDR3. Trimming removed 7 bases from V and 7 bases from J, with 11 bases in between. CDR1 MNHEY and CDR2 SVGEGT come from the germline V gene. The CDR3 loop reads CASKPPEQPQHF. CDR3 in DNA: TGTGCCAGCAAACCCCCGGAGCAGCCCCAGCATTTT.

The V gene is TRBV4-1, the J gene TRBJ2-1; 8 bases map to TRBD2. The CDR3 has 12 amino acids. J gave up 10 bases and V 3 bases, and 2 bases lay outside the gene matches. Germline V gives CDR1 MGHRA, CDR2 YSYEKL. In nucleotides, the CDR3 is TGCGCCAGCAGCCATGGCGGGGGGGAGCAGTTCTTC. Translating it yields CASSHGGGEQFF.

This clonotype was picked up a small number of times. V and J are TRBV27 and TRBJ2-7; 8 bases align to TRBD1. Germline lookup yields CDR1 MNHEY and CDR2 SMNVEV (reference sequence). The CDR3 has 15 residues. Trimming removed 8 bases from V and 0 bases from J; junction bases left unmatched: 9. CDR3 sequence: CASPLQGASSYEQYF. The DNA of the CDR3 is TGTGCCAGCCCTCTCCAGGGGGCGAGCTCCTACGAGCAGTACTTC.

The genes are TRBV6-2 or TRBV6-3 and TRBJ2-2, with TRBD2 matching over 10 bases. Germline CDR1 reads MNHEY; CDR2 reads SVGEGT. This CDR3 has 16 amino acids. Trimming cost V 6 bases and J 9 bases; bases outside gene matches: 13. CDR3 residues: CASSYLERGGRRELFF. The CDR3 DNA reads TGTGCCAGCAGCTACCTAGAGCGGGGGGGCCGAAGGGAGCTGTTTTTT.

This clonotype was picked up many times. The chain recombines TRBV20-1 with TRBJ1-2; D remains unclear. Trimming stripped 3 bases from V and 8 bases from J, with 10 bases between. From germline, CDR1 is DFQATT and CDR2 SNEGSKA (reference sequence). The CDR3 is made up of 11 amino acids. CDR3 amino acids: CSASSWGGYTF. DNA for the CDR3: TGCAGTGCTAGTTCGTGGGGAGGCTACACCTTC.

This clonotype has at least ten counts. The chain joins TRBV29-1 to TRBJ1-1; no firm D call. The CDR3 spans 11 residues. Germline assignment: CDR1 SQVTM and CDR2 ANQGSEA. V was trimmed by 6 bases and J by 4 bases, leaving 9 bases between them. The CDR3 protein is CSVLVFTEAFF. In nucleotides, the CDR3 is TGCAGCGTCCTTGTTTTCACTGAAGCTTTCTTT. The variable domain in full, with the rest retrieved from reference TRBV29-1 and TRBJ1-1, is SAVISQKPSRDICQRGTSLTIQCQVDSQVTMMFWYRQQPGQSLTLIATANQGSEATYESGFVIDKFPISRPNLTFSTLTVSNMSPEDSSIYLCSVLVFTEAFFGQGTRLTVV.

This clonotype has more than one count but fewer than ten. The V gene is TRBV6-1, the J gene TRBJ2-2; 15 positions match TRBD2. The CDR3 loop spans 20 amino acids. Germline V CDR1 and CDR2: MNHNS, SASEGT. Trimming cost V 2 bases and J 0 bases; bases outside gene matches: 7. DNA for the CDR3: TGTGCCAGCAGTGAAACAGGACTAGCGGGGGGGTTCGCGAACACCGGGGAGCTGTTTTTT. Its translation is CASSETGLAGGFANTGELFF.

Only a few counts were recorded for this clonotype. The genes are TRBV11-2 and TRBJ2-1; TRBD1 matches at 8 bases. V lost 5 bases and J lost 3; bases outside the gene matches: 12. CDR3 length: 17 residues. Germline CDR1 reads SGHAT; CDR2 reads FQNNGV. CDR3 sequence reads: CASSQHLGQGSYNEQFF. CDR3 bases: TGTGCCAGCAGCCAACACTTAGGACAGGGAAGCTACAATGAGCAGTTCTTC.

This clonotype came up many times. V is TRBV9 and J is TRBJ1-6, with a possible D match to TRBD1 (6 bases). Trimming took 4 bases from V and 10 from J, leaving 18 bases between them. This CDR3 spans 15 amino acids. Germline values: CDR1 SGDLS, CDR2 YYNGEE. CDR3 in amino acids: CASSSTDRRGSPLHF. The CDR3 region has the DNA TGTGCCAGCAGCTCGACAGACAGGAGAGGATCACCCCTCCACTTT.

This clonotype was detected a few times. This chain joins TRBV20-1 and TRBJ2-3, with a weak D call TRBD1 (5 bases). CDR1 is DFQATT, CDR2 SNEGSKA, per germline (reference sequence). This CDR3 contains 12 residues. In DNA form, the CDR3 reads TGCAGCAGGGAAGATAGCACAGATACGCAGTATTTT. As protein: CSREDSTDTQYF.

This clonotype was counted only a few times. The V call is TRBV3-1, the J call TRBJ1-1; tentatively, D is TRBD1 (5 bases). The V and J ends lost 0 bases and 3 bases respectively, with 8 bases between them. CDR1 is LGHDT, CDR2 YNNKEL, per germline (reference sequence). This CDR3 contains 14 residues. In DNA, the CDR3 is TGTGCCAGCAGCCAAGAGGGGGATCACACTGAAGCTTTCTTT. This codes for CASSQEGDHTEAFF.

The chain links TRBV3-1 to TRBJ1-6, with a possible D match to TRBD1 (5 bases). V was trimmed by 3 bases and J by 8 bases, leaving 5 bases between them. Germline CDR1 and CDR2: LGHDT and YNNKEL (reference sequence). The CDR3 contains 12 residues. The CDR3 sequence: CASSHRDSPLHF. CDR3 DNA: TGTGCCAGCAGCCACAGGGATTCACCCCTCCACTTT.

This clonotype has only a few counts. The chain has TRBV21-1 and TRBJ1-1; no DNA check was done on the table's D call, TRBD1. TRBV21-1 represents a pseudogene. This CDR3 spans 16 amino acids. This CDR3 is CASSKASPDRARGAFF. CDR3 in DNA: TGTGCCAGCAGCAAAGCTTCCCCAGACAGGGCCAGGGGAGCTTTCTTT.

This clonotype was counted at least ten times. CDR3 loop: CAISELEEQAYYGYTF. CDR3 DNA sequence: TGTGCCATCAGTGAGCTCGAAGAACAGGCATATTATGGCTACACCTTC. This rearrangement joins TRBV10-3 to TRBJ1-2, with D perhaps TRBD1 (5 bases). Germline assignment: CDR1 ENHRY and CDR2 SYGVKD. The CDR3 covers 16 residues. V was clipped by 2 bases and J by 5 bases, with 18 bases between them.

This clonotype was picked up many times. The chain employs TRBV28 and TRBJ2-1; 8 bases fit TRBD2. J lost 12 bases, V lost 4 bases, and 5 bases had no gene match. The CDR3 is made up of 12 amino acids. Germline CDR1 and CDR2: MDHEN and SYDVKM. The CDR3 region has the DNA TGTGCCAGCAGTTCAGGACTAGCAAGGCAGTTCTTC. Translating it yields CASSSGLARQFF.